A selection of T cell receptor beta chains follows, all from one sample in a study of T cell responses to AZD1222 COVID-19 vaccine. Some clones are missing from TCRdb's copy, which holds only in-frame ones; the method was immunoSEQ multiplex PCR. This sample carries roughly 140,000 clones, approximately 78% of them seen once, and the ten largest clones take roughly 4%. Source: peripheral blood, taken on day 0 of MenACWY control vaccination. These receptors originate from an adult in good health. Both conserved end residues are part of each CDR3. Each record gives: D gene, J gene, clone size, V gene, CDR3 protein, CDR3 DNA. The D gene is left open where the match is weak. Expanded clones are given a class, and other clones once, few, many or no size at all.

-,TRBJ2-3,-,TRBV4-2,CASSQEYGPGIPADTQYF,TGTGCCAGCAGCCAAGAGTACGGACCTGGGATACCGGCAGATACGCAGTATTTT
TRBD1,TRBJ1-5,-,TRBV15,CATSGGKRQGGQPQHF,TGTGCCACCAGCGGGGGTAAAAGACAGGGCGGGCAGCCCCAGCATTTT
-,TRBJ2-7,-,TRBV25-1,CASSDPGRGKQYF,TGTGCCAGCAGTGACCCTGGGAGGGGGAAGCAGTACTTC
TRBD1,TRBJ2-2,-,TRBV4-1,CASSPWTGTNTGELFF,TGCGCCAGCAGCCCTTGGACAGGGACCAACACCGGGGAGCTGTTTTTT
-,TRBJ1-4,-,TRBV5-1,CASREGEKLFF,TGCGCCAGCAGGGAGGGTGAAAAACTGTTTTTT
-,TRBJ1-1,once,TRBV9,CASSSPLGTNARNTEAFF,TGTGCCAGCAGCTCCCCGCTAGGGACAAACGCCCGGAACACTGAAGCTTTCTTT
TRBD1,TRBJ1-2,-,TRBV9,CASSVGPGQGVDNYGYTF,TGTGCCAGCAGCGTAGGACCGGGACAGGGGGTGGATAACTATGGCTACACCTTC
-,TRBJ1-6,-,TRBV19,CASTRGGLLNSNSPLHF,TGTGCCAGTACCCGGGGAGGACTCCTCAATAGTAATTCACCCCTCCACTTT
TRBD1,TRBJ1-6,-,TRBV6-5,CASNRGDRASPLHF,TGTGCCAGCAATAGGGGGGACAGGGCCTCACCCCTCCACTTT
TRBD1,TRBJ2-1,-,TRBV5-1,CASSLASGGNEQFF,TGCGCCAGCAGCTTGGCCTCAGGGGGAAATGAGCAGTTCTTC
-,TRBJ2-2,-,TRBV24-1,CATSDLSGEEELFF,TGTGCCACCAGTGATTTATCTGGGGAAGAGGAGCTGTTTTTT
TRBD2,TRBJ2-3,-,TRBV10-3,CAIRTLAGGPDTQYF,TGTGCCATCAGAACCCTAGCGGGGGGTCCAGATACGCAGTATTTT
TRBD1,TRBJ1-5,-,TRBV2,CASSGTGYQPQHF,TGTGCCAGCAGTGGGACAGGGTATCAGCCCCAGCATTTT
-,TRBJ1-4,-,TRBV18,CASSERTGREKLFF,TGTGCCAGCTCAGAACGGACGGGACGAGAAAAACTGTTTTTT
-,TRBJ1-4,-,TRBV2,CASSDGGATNEKLFF,TGTGCCAGCAGCGACGGGGGCGCAACTAATGAAAAACTGTTTTTT
-,TRBJ2-1,-,TRBV7-2,CASSRGFQQFF,TGTGCCAGCAGCCGTGGGTTCCAGCAGTTCTTC
TRBD1,TRBJ2-2,-,TRBV7-2,CASSLRFQGAGELFF,TGTGCCAGCAGCTTAAGGTTCCAGGGGGCCGGGGAGCTGTTTTTT
-,TRBJ1-1,-,TRBV21-1,CASSNKGKENTEAFF,TGTGCCAGCAGCAATAAAGGGAAGGAGAACACTGAAGCTTTCTTT
-,TRBJ1-1,-,TRBV6-6,CASSKKAPTEAFF,TGTGCCAGCAGCAAAAAGGCCCCCACTGAAGCTTTCTTT
TRBD2,TRBJ2-1,-,TRBV5-4,CASSFSGTSRANEQFF,TGTGCCAGCAGCTTCTCCGGGACTAGCCGAGCCAATGAGCAGTTCTTC
TRBD1,TRBJ1-1,once,TRBV5-4,CASSLEGARGLNTEAFF,TGTGCCAGCAGCTTGGAGGGGGCCAGGGGATTGAACACTGAAGCTTTCTTT
TRBD1,TRBJ1-4,-,TRBV30,CAWSEGAREKLFF,TGTGCCTGGTCAGAGGGGGCGAGGGAAAAACTGTTTTTT
-,TRBJ1-4,-,TRBV7-8,CASTGQHNEKLFF,TGTGCCAGCACGGGGCAGCATAATGAAAAACTGTTTTTT
-,TRBJ2-7,-,TRBV7-9,CASSGQTYSYEQYF,TGTGCCAGCAGCGGGCAGACCTACTCCTACGAGCAGTACTTC
TRBD1,TRBJ2-1,-,TRBV29-1,CSVDGGQGPSSYNEQFF,TGCAGCGTTGATGGGGGACAGGGGCCGAGCTCCTACAATGAGCAGTTCTTC
TRBD1,TRBJ2-7,once,TRBV10-2,CASSHRDRGPDEQYF,TGCGCCAGCAGCCACCGGGACAGGGGTCCCGACGAGCAGTACTTC
TRBD1,TRBJ1-1,-,TRBV5-6,CASSSTGGGFNEAFF,TGTGCCAGCAGCTCGACAGGGGGCGGCTTTAATGAAGCTTTCTTT
-,TRBJ1-1,-,TRBV6-5,CASSPTAQLNTEAFF,TGTGCCAGCAGTCCCACGGCACAGCTGAACACTGAAGCTTTCTTT
TRBD1,TRBJ1-5,-,TRBV2,CASTRQGGNQPQHF,TGTGCCAGCACGCGACAGGGTGGCAATCAGCCCCAGCATTTT
TRBD1,TRBJ1-5,once,TRBV3-1/TRBV3-2,CASSRGRGRNQPQHF,TGTGCCAGCAGCCGCGGGAGGGGGCGAAATCAGCCCCAGCATTTT
-,TRBJ1-1,-,TRBV29-1,CSVQETGNTEAFF,TGCAGCGTTCAAGAGACCGGGAACACTGAAGCTTTCTTT
-,TRBJ2-7,once,TRBV27,CASSLSVPGRVAYEQYF,TGTGCCAGCAGTTTATCGGTTCCGGGCAGGGTAGCCTACGAGCAGTACTTC
TRBD1,TRBJ1-2,-,TRBV11-2,CASSFEGQGAFGGYTF,TGTGCCAGCAGCTTCGAGGGACAGGGGGCGTTCGGGGGCTACACCTTC
-,TRBJ1-3,-,TRBV7-2,CASSLFGRSLSGNTIYF,TGTGCCAGCAGCTTATTCGGCAGGAGCCTCTCTGGAAACACCATATATTTT
TRBD1,TRBJ1-6,-,TRBV30,CAWKGTGRSPLHF,TGTGCCTGGAAGGGGACAGGGAGGTCACCCCTCCACTTT
-,TRBJ2-7,-,TRBV5-1,CASTVRPGYYEQYF,TGCGCCAGCACCGTTCGGCCCGGATACTACGAGCAGTACTTC
TRBD1,TRBJ1-2,-,TRBV4-1,CASSQDEGRGDYGYTF,TGCGCCAGCAGCCAAGATGAAGGCAGGGGGGACTATGGCTACACCTTC
-,TRBJ1-1,few,TRBV12-3/TRBV12-4,CASSLGRTEAFF,TGTGCCAGCAGCTTAGGGAGGACTGAAGCTTTCTTT
-,TRBJ1-1,-,TRBV4-1,CASSQVRGSNTEAFF,TGCGCCAGCAGCCAAGTAAGGGGTTCGAACACTGAAGCTTTCTTT
-,TRBJ1-1,-,TRBV18,CASSLKMNTEAFF,TGTGCCAGCTCACTGAAAATGAACACTGAAGCTTTCTTT
-,TRBJ2-7,-,TRBV11-3,CASSLGGGPYEQYF,TGTGCCAGCAGCTTAGGAGGAGGGCCCTACGAGCAGTACTTC
-,TRBJ1-5,-,TRBV2,CASSARLEPQHF,TGTGCCAGCAGCGCACGGTTGGAGCCCCAGCATTTT
TRBD1,TRBJ1-2,-,TRBV5-4,CASSLETGASYGYTF,TGTGCCAGCAGCTTGGAGACAGGGGCGAGCTATGGCTACACCTTC
-,TRBJ1-2,-,TRBV11-1,CASSLASGVGYTF,TGTGCCAGCAGCTTAGCCTCTGGGGTAGGCTACACCTTC
-,TRBJ1-3,few,TRBV19,CASSIPNVLGAGNTIYF,TGTGCCAGTAGTATCCCAAACGTACTGGGGGCTGGAAACACCATATATTTT
-,TRBJ1-2,-,TRBV5-6,CASSLASVSRGYTF,TGTGCCAGCAGCTTGGCCTCCGTCTCTAGGGGCTACACCTTC
-,TRBJ2-1,-,TRBV7-3,CASSLTAGRRNEQFF,TGTGCCAGCAGCTTAACGGCTGGGAGGCGGAATGAGCAGTTCTTC
-,TRBJ1-2,-,TRBV29-1,CSVEFPPGAINYGYTF,TGCAGCGTTGAATTTCCCCCAGGGGCCATTAACTATGGCTACACCTTC
-,TRBJ1-4,-,TRBV29-1,CSVGAEGNSEKLFF,TGCAGCGTTGGGGCCGAGGGGAATAGTGAAAAACTGTTTTTT
-,TRBJ1-2,-,TRBV6-5,CASSPDSNYGYTF,TGTGCCAGCAGTCCCGACAGTAACTATGGCTACACCTTC
TRBD2,TRBJ2-5,-,TRBV7-9,CASSIPEELAGHRAETQYF,TGTGCCAGCAGCATCCCCGAGGAGTTAGCGGGCCACCGGGCCGAGACCCAGTACTTC
-,TRBJ1-5,few,TRBV19,CASSPSAGWIGQPQHF,TGTGCCAGTAGTCCCTCGGCAGGGTGGATAGGTCAGCCCCAGCATTTT
-,TRBJ2-1,-,TRBV18,CASSESGLRNYNEQFF,TGTGCCAGCTCAGAGTCAGGGTTAAGGAATTACAATGAGCAGTTCTTC
TRBD1,TRBJ2-6,-,TRBV7-6,CASSFGQGPAGANVLTF,TGTGCCAGCAGCTTTGGACAGGGTCCTGCTGGGGCCAACGTCCTGACTTTC
TRBD2,TRBJ2-2,once,TRBV7-9,CASSSVAGGNTGELFF,TGTGCCAGCAGCTCTGTAGCGGGGGGGAACACCGGGGAGCTGTTTTTT
TRBD2,TRBJ2-1,-,TRBV7-3,CASSILAGVGNEQFF,TGTGCCAGCAGCATACTAGCGGGGGTAGGCAATGAGCAGTTCTTC